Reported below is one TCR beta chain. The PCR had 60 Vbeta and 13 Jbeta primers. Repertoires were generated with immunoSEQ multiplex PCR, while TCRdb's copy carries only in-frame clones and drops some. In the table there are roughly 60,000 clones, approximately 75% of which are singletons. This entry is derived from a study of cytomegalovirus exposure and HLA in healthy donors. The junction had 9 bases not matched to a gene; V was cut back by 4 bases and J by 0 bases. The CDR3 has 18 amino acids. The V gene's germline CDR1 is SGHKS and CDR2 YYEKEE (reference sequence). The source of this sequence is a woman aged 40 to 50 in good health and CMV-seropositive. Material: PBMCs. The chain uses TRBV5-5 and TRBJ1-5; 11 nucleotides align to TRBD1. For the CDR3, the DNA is TGTGCCAGCAGCACCGGGGACAGGGGGATCTATAGCAATCAGCCCCAGCATTTT. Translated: CASSTGDRGIYSNQPQHF.